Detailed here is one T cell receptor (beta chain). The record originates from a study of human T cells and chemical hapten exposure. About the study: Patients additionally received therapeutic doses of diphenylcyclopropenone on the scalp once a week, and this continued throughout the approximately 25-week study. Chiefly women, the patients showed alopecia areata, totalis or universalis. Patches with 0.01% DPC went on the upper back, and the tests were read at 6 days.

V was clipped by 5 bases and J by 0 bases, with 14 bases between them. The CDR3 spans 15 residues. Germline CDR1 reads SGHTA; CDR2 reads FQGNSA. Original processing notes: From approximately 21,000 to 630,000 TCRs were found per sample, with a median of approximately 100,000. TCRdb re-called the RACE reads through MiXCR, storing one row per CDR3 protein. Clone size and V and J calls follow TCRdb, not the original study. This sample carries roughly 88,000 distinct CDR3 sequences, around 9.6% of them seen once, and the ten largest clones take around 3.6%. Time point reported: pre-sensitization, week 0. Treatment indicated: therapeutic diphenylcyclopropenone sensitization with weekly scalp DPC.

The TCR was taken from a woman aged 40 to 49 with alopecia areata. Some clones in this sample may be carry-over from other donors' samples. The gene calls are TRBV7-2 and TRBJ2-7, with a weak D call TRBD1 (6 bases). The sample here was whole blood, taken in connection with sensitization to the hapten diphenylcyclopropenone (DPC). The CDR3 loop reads CASSPTRTDSYEQYF. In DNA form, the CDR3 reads TGTGCCAGCAGCCCAACCCGGACAGACTCCTACGAGCAGTACTTC.